This T cell receptor (beta chain) was captured by sequencing in a study of early T cells in non-severe SARS-CoV-2 infection. Turning to the study itself: Bulk RNA taken from unsorted whole blood was sequenced, leaving chains unpaired. Overall study findings and caveats: Matches to VDJdb favored anti-spike CD8 responses and missed private and CD4 specificities.

The TCR library protocol was used to attach unique molecular identifiers. These identifiers were attached to individual cDNA molecules. TCRdb re-called the 5' RACE reads with MiXCR, one entry per CDR3 protein. The table has about 52,000 distinct CDR3 sequences, approximately 8% seen once. About this clonotype: Antigen: not known.

This CDR3 comprises 14 residues. Trimming at V came to 6 bases and at J to 4 bases, leaving 9 bases not matched to a gene. Germline V gene sequence: CDR1 DFQATT, CDR2 SNEGSKA (reference sequence). This receptor was obtained from an adult who was a healthcare worker with PCR-confirmed SARS-CoV-2 infection or an uninfected control (not recorded which). Sequenced material: whole blood. The chain uses TRBV20-1 and TRBJ2-1, with 7 bases that match TRBD1. Written as DNA, the CDR3 is TGCAGTGCCACTTCGGGACAGCTGTACAATGAGCAGTTCTTC. As protein: CSATSGQLYNEQFF.